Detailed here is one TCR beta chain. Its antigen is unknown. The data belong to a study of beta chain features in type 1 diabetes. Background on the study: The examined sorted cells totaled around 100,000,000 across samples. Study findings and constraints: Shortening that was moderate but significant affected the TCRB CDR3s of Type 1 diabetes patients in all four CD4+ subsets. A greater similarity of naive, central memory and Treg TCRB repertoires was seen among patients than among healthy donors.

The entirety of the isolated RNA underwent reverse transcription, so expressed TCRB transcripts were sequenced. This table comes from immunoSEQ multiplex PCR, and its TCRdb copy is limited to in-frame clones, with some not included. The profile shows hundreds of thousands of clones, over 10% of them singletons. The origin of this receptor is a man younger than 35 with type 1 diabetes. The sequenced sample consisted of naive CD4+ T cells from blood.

The CDR3 region is CASSLGTVNTGELFF. CDR3 in DNA: TGTGCCAGCAGTCTTGGGACGGTGAACACCGGGGAGCTGTTTTTT. The rearrangement joins TRBV6-5 to TRBJ2-2; D is possibly TRBD1 or TRBD2 (5 bases each). Germline V gene data show CDR1 as MNHEY and CDR2 as SVGAGI. Trimming cost V 5 bases and J 1 base, with 11 bases left between them. The CDR3 has 15 residues.